This TCR beta chain stems from a study of blood T cell repertoires in COVID-19. Study at large: There were acute and convalescent COVID-19 samples, and they came from the United States, Italy and Spain.

Germline assignment: CDR1 MNHEY and CDR2 SMNVEV (reference sequence). J gave up 0 bases and V 2 bases, and 0 bases lay outside the gene matches. The CDR3 covers 17 residues. Seattle patients were enrolled during active infection and followed longitudinally. The authors' processing: Nucleated cell counts were estimated from reference gene primer amplification. This table comes from immunoSEQ multiplex PCR, and its TCRdb copy is limited to in-frame clones, with some not included. The D gene and trimming were derived from the DNA, and the V and J assignments and clone size from that table. The table includes 330,000 or so clones, 87% detected once.

The rearrangement joins TRBV27 to TRBJ1-6; 11 bases line up with TRBD1. The sequencing input was peripheral blood. The clonotype comes from a man aged 25-40 years with COVID-19, enrolled during active disease. DNA for the CDR3: TGTGCCAGCAGTTTAGGGACAGGGGGCTCCTATAATTCACCCCTCCACTTT. Encoded protein: CASSLGTGGSYNSPLHF.